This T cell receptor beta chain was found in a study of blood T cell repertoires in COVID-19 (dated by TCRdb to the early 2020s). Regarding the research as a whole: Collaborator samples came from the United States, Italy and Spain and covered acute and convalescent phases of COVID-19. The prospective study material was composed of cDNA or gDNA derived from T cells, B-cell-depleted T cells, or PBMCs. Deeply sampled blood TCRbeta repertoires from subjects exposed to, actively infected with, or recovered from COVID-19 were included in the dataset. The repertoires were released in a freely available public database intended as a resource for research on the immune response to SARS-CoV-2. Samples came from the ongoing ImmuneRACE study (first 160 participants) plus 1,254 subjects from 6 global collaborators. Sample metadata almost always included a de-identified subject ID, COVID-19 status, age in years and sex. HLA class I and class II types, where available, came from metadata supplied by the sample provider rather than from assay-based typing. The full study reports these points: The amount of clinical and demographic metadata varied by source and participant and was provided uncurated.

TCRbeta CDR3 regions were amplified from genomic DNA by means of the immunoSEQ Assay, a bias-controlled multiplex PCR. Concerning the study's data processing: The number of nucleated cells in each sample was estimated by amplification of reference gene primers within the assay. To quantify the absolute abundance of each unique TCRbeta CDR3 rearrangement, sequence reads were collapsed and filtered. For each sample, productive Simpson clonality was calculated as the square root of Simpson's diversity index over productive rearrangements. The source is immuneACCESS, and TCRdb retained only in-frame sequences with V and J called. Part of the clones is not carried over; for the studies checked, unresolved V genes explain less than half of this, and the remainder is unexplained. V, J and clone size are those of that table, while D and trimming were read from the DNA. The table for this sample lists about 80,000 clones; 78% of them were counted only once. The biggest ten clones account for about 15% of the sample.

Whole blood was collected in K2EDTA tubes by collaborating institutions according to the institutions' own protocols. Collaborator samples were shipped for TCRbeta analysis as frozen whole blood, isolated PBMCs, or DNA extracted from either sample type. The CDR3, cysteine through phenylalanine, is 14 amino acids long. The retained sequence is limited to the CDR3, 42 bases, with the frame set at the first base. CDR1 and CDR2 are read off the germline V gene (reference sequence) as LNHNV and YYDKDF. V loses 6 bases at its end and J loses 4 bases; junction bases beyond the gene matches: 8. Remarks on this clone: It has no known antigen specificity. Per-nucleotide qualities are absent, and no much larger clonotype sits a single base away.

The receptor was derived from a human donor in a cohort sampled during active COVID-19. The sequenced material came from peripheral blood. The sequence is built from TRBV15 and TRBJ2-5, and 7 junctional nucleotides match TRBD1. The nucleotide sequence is TGTGCCACCAGGCCCACAGGGGTCGGAGAGACCCAGTACTTC. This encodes CATRPTGVGETQYF. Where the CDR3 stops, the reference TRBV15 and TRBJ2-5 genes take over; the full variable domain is DAMVIQNPRYQVTQFGKPVTLSCSQTLNHNVMYWYQQKSSQAPKLLFHYYDKDFNNEADTPDNFQSRRPNTSFCFLDIRSPGLGDTAMYLCATRPTGVGETQYFGPGTRLLVL.